What follows describes a single TCR beta chain. Original methodology: Nucleated cell counts were estimated from reference gene primer amplification. Repertoires were generated with immunoSEQ multiplex PCR, while TCRdb's copy carries only in-frame clones and drops some. The V and J calls and the clone size are those of that table, but D and trimming were determined from the DNA. This sample has 110,000 or so clones, with 80% to 90% found just once. The data originate from a study of blood T cell repertoires in COVID-19. Study-level background: COVID-19 samples, acute and convalescent, were from the United States, Italy and Spain. The cDNA or gDNA used as material had been derived from T cells, B-cell-depleted T cells, or PBMCs.

The CDR3 totals 13 residues. Looked up from germline, CDR1 is MNHEY and CDR2 is SVGAGI. Trimming took 5 bases from V and 5 from J; bases not matched to a gene: 3. Sequences were obtained from peripheral blood. V usage is TRBV6-5 and J usage is TRBJ2-7, with TRBD1 matching 10 bases. This clonotype was sampled from a woman in her 70s with acute or convalescent COVID-19. CDR3 nucleotides: TGTGCCAGCAGTCGGGACAGGGGCAACGAGCAGTACTTC. This encodes CASSRDRGNEQYF.